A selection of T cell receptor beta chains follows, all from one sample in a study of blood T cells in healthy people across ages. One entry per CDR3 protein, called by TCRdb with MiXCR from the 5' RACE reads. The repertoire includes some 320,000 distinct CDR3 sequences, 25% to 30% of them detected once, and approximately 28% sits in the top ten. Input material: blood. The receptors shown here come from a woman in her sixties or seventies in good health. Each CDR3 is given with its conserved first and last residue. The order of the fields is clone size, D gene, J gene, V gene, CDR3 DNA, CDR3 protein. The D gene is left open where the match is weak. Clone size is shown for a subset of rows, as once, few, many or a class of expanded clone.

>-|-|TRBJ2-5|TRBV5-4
TGTGCCAGCAGCTTCGGCGGAAAGGGAGAGACCCAGTACTTC
CASSFGGKGETQYF
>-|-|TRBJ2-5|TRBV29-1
TGCAGCGTTGACGGGACACCTGGGGAGACCCAGTACTTC
CSVDGTPGETQYF
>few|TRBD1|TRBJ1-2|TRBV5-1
TGCGCCAGCAGCTCCCCGGGACAGGGGACTACCACCTTC
CASSSPGQGTTTF
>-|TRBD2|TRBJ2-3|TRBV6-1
TGTGCCAGCAGTGAAGTCCAGGGAGGGTCCACAGATACGCAGTATTTT
CASSEVQGGSTDTQYF
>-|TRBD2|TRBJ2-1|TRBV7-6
TGTGCCAGCAGCAGTGGCGCGCTAGCGGGAGTGGTTGAGCAGTTCTTC
CASSSGALAGVVEQFF
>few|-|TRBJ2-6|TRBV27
TGTGCCAGCAGTTTATTTCTAGGTCTCTCTGGGGCCAACGTCCTGACTTTC
CASSLFLGLSGANVLTF
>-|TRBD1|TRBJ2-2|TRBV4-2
TGTGCCAGCAGCCCTGGGACAGCTTCGAACACCGGGGAGCTGTTTTTT
CASSPGTASNTGELFF
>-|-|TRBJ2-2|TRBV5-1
TGCGCCAGCAGCTTGGCTGTCGGGGAGCTGTTTTTT
CASSLAVGELFF
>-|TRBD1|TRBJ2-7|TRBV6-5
TGTGCCAGCAGTGCGGGACAGGGGGCTATCTACGAGCAGTACTTC
CASSAGQGAIYEQYF
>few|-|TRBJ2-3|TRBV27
TGTGCCAGCAGTTACGGTACTTCAGATACGCAGTATTTT
CASSYGTSDTQYF
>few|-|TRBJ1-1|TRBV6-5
TGTGCCAGCAGGAGAGACAGCAACACTGAAGCTTTCTTT
CASRRDSNTEAFF
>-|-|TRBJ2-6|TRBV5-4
TGTGCCAGCAACCTTAGGGACTCTGGGGCCAACGTCCTGACTTTC
CASNLRDSGANVLTF
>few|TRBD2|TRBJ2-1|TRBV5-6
TGTGCCAGCAGCTCTCCGGGACTAGCGGAGACTAGCTCCTACAATGAGCAGTTCTTC
CASSSPGLAETSSYNEQFF
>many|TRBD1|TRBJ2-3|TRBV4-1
TGCGCCAGCAGCCAAGGACGGGACAGGGGAACAGATACGCAGTATTTT
CASSQGRDRGTDTQYF
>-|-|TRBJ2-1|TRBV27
TGTGCCAGCAGACTAGCAGGATACAATGAGCAGTTCTTC
CASRLAGYNEQFF
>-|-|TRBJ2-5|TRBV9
TGTGCCAGCAGCGTAGCGGGGCCGGGCGGTCAAGAGACCCAGTACTTC
CASSVAGPGGQETQYF
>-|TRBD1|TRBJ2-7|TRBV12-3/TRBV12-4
TGTGCCAGCAGTTTAGCGTGGACAGGGATGGGGCGCGAGCAGTACTTC
CASSLAWTGMGREQYF
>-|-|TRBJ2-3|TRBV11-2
TGTGCCAGCAGCTTAACCGTCGACTCTGCAGATACGCAGTATTTT
CASSLTVDSADTQYF
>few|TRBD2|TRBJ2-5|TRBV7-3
TGTGCCAGCAGCCTAATAGCGGGAGTGGGTGAGCAGTACTTC
CASSLIAGVGEQYF
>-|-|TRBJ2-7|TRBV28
TGTGCCAGCAGTTTATTAGGCGGGACTCCCACCTACGAGCAGTACTTC
CASSLLGGTPTYEQYF
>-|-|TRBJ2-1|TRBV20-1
TGCAGTGCTAACAGGGACACGAGCGATGAGCAGTTCTTC
CSANRDTSDEQFF
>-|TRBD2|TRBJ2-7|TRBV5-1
TGCGCCAGCAGCTTGGGACTAGCGAAGACCTACGAGCAGTACTTC
CASSLGLAKTYEQYF
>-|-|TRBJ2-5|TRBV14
TGTGCCAGCAGCCATACACGGACAGCTCAAGAGACCCAGTACTTC
CASSHTRTAQETQYF
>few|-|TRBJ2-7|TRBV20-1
TGCAGTGCTTCACAGCAATACGAGCAGTACTTC
CSASQQYEQYF
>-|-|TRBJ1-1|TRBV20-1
TGCAGTGCTTGGGTGAACACTGAAGCTTTCTTT
CSAWVNTEAFF
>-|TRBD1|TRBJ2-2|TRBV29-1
TGCAGCGGACAGGGGACTAACACCGGGGAGCTGTTTTTT
CSGQGTNTGELFF
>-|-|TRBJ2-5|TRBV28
TGTGCCAGCAGTTTCAGTCAGCTCCAAGAGACCCAGTACTTC
CASSFSQLQETQYF
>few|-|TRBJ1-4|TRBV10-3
TGTGCCATCAGTGAGTCGTTTGGACAGTCAGCAACTAATGAAAAACTGTTTTTT
CAISESFGQSATNEKLFF
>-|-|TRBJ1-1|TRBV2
TGTGCCAGCCTGACCGATCCCGTGGGGGGCCCAGAAGCTTTCTTT
CASLTDPVGGPEAFF
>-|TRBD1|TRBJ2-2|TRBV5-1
TGCGCCAGCAGGCGTAGGACAGGGACTAACACCGGGGAGCTGTTTTTT
CASRRRTGTNTGELFF
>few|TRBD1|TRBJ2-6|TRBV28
TGTGCCAGCACAGGAAGGGGCAGGGGGAACTCTGGGGCCAACGTCCTGACTTTC
CASTGRGRGNSGANVLTF
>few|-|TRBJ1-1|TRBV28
TGTGCCAGCAGTTTAATCGTGGCAGGGTCGTTTAACACTGAAGCTTTCTTT
CASSLIVAGSFNTEAFF
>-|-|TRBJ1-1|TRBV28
TGTGCCAGCATCCCCCTACAGGGACGGGCTTTCTTT
CASIPLQGRAFF
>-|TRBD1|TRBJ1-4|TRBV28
TGTGCCAGCAGCGGACAGGGGTCGGGCGAAAAACTGTTTTTT
CASSGQGSGEKLFF
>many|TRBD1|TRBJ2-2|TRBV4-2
TGTGCCAGCAGCGAGGGTACAGGGGACACCGGGGAGCTGTTTTTT
CASSEGTGDTGELFF
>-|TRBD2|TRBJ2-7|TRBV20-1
TGCAGTGCTAGAGATACATCCCCTAGCGGGAGTTCCTACGAGCAGTACTTC
CSARDTSPSGSSYEQYF
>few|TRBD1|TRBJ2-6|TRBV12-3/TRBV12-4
TGTGCCAGCAGTGCGTCGGACGGGACAGGGTTTGCTGGGGCCAACGTCCTGACTTTC
CASSASDGTGFAGANVLTF
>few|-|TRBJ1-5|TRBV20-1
TGCAGTGCTACCTCACAGGAGCATCAGCCCCAGCATTTT
CSATSQEHQPQHF
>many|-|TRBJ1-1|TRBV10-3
TGTGCCATCAAGCCGGGAGGAGGGAACACTGAAGCTTTCTTT
CAIKPGGGNTEAFF
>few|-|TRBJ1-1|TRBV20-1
TGCAGTGCTAGAGATTGGAAAGCGGCTGAAGCTTTCTTT
CSARDWKAAEAFF
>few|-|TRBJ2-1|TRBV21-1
TGTGCCAGCCAGCGGGGCAGGGGGCTTTCCCACAATGAGCAGTTCTTC
CASQRGRGLSHNEQFF
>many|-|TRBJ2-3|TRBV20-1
TGCAGTGCTAGAAGATCCGGTAGCACAGATACGCAGTATTTT
CSARRSGSTDTQYF
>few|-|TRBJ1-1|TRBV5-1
TGCGCCAGCAGCTTGGGGTGGAGCAGCATGAACACTGAAGCTTTCTTT
CASSLGWSSMNTEAFF
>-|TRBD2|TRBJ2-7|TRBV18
TGTGCCAGCTCACGACTAGCGGGAGCATACGAGCAGTACTTC
CASSRLAGAYEQYF
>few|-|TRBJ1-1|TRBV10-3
TGTGCCATCAGTGAGTCCGCTAGTGGGGCTTTCTTT
CAISESASGAFF
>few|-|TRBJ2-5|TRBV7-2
TGTGCCAGCAGCTTCCCAAATATAGGGGTCTCCTACAATGAGCAGTACTTC
CASSFPNIGVSYNEQYF
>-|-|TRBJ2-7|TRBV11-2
TGTGCCAGCAGCTACGATCTAGCCATCTACGAGCAGTACTTC
CASSYDLAIYEQYF
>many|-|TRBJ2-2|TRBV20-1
TGCAGTGCTAGCGGGTCCGGGGAGCTGTTTTTT
CSASGSGELFF
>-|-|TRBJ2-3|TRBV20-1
TGCAGTGCTCCTTCTACGGGGACAGATACGCAGTATTTT
CSAPSTGTDTQYF
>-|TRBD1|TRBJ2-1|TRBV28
TGTGCCAGCAGTAGGGGGATGGGACAGGAATTCAATGAGCAGTTCTTC
CASSRGMGQEFNEQFF
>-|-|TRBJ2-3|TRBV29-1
TGCAGCGTTGAAGAGGGGTATTTT
CSVEEGYF
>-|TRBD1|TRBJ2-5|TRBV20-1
TGCAGTGCTAGAGCTGACGGGACAGGACGAGAAGAGACCCAGTACTTC
CSARADGTGREETQYF
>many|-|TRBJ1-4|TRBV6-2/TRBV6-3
TGTGCCAGCAGTTACCGGGAGCATAATGAAAAACTGTTTTTT
CASSYREHNEKLFF